The clone carrying this T cell receptor beta chain was observed once. Its antigen is not identified. Viral peptide pools were used in the ViraFEST assay to expand antigen-specific CD4+ T cells, and sequencing came afterward. Once cultured for 10 to 11 days, the cells underwent separation to obtain CD4+ T cells. All study participants received two doses of BNT162b2 or mRNA-1273 vaccine. The data belong to a study of vaccination effects on CD4 cells after COVID-19. General study results and limits: Late after vaccination, infection- and vaccine-induced clones showed marked clonal contraction.

CDR1 and CDR2 (germline): LGHNA, YSLEER. V trimming: 4 bases; J trimming: 4 bases; junction bases outside the gene matches: 8. The CDR3 is 16 amino acids. The method was immunoSEQ multiplex PCR; TCRdb's version includes in-frame clones alone and lacks a portion of them. The sample holds tens of thousands of clones, around 78% seen once. The source material was CD4+ T cells from PBMCs cultured with HCoV-OC43 spike peptides, sampled after COVID-19 vaccination. Subset meaning: HCoV-OC43 spike overlapping peptide pool stimulation. This receptor was identified in a human donor who received a COVID-19 vaccine. The chain combines TRBV4-3 with TRBJ2-3, with 10 bases that match TRBD1. Here the CDR3 reads CASSRTAGQGADTQYF. The CDR3 DNA follows: TGCGCCAGCAGCCGAACAGCAGGACAGGGGGCAGATACGCAGTATTTT.